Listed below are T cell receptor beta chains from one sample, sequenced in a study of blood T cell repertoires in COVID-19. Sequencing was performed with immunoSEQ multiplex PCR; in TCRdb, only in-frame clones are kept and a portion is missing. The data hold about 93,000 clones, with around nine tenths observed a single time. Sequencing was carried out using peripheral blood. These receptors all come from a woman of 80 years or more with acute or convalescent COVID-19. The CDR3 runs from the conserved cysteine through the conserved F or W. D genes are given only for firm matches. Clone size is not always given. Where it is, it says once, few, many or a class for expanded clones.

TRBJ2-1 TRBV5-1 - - CASSLDTTYNEQFF TGCGCCAGCAGCTTAGACACAACCTACAATGAGCAGTTCTTC
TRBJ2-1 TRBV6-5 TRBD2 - CASSYGAGGAYNEQFF TGTGCCAGCAGTTACGGGGCCGGGGGGGCCTACAATGAGCAGTTCTTC
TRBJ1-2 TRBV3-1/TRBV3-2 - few CASSHPGGYTF TGTGCCAGCAGCCATCCCGGGGGCTACACCTTC
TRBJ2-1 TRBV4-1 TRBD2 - CASSQDWPSGGLNNEQFF TGCGCCAGCAGCCAAGATTGGCCTAGCGGGGGCCTAAACAATGAGCAGTTCTTC
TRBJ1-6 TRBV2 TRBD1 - CASQGAENSPLHF TGTGCCAGCCAGGGGGCTGAGAATTCACCCCTCCACTTT
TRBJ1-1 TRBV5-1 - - CASSLDSFEAFF TGCGCCAGCAGCTTAGACAGCTTCGAAGCTTTCTTT
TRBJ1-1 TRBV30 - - CALVRGYKNTEAFF TGTGCCCTAGTAAGGGGATATAAGAACACTGAAGCTTTCTTT
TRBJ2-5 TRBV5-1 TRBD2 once CASSIGLAGGQETQYF TGCGCCAGCAGTATCGGGCTAGCGGGGGGGCAAGAGACCCAGTACTTC
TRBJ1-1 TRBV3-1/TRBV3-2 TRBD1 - CASSQELSQGVKVTEAFF TGTGCCAGCAGCCAAGAATTGTCTCAGGGGGTTAAGGTAACTGAAGCTTTCTTT
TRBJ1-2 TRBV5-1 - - CASSQSFQAGYTF TGCGCCAGCAGCCAGTCGTTTCAGGCCGGCTACACCTTC
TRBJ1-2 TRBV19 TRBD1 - CASNPGQEIFYGYTF TGTGCCAGTAATCCGGGACAGGAGATTTTCTATGGCTACACCTTC
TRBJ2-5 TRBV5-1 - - CASSFGQGGETQYF TGCGCCAGCAGCTTTGGTCAGGGGGGAGAGACCCAGTACTTC
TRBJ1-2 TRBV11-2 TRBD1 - CASSFDQTGRGGYTF TGTGCCAGCAGCTTTGACCAGACAGGGAGAGGGGGCTACACCTTC
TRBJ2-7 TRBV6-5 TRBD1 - CASKGQGMHEQYF TGTGCCAGCAAGGGACAGGGGATGCACGAGCAGTACTTC
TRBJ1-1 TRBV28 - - CASAKRVPEAFF TGTGCCAGCGCTAAGCGGGTCCCTGAAGCTTTCTTT
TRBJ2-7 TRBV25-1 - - CASSGRDEQYF TGTGCCAGCAGTGGGAGGGACGAGCAGTACTTC
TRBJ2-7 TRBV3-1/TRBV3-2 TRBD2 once CASSLAGGVHEQYF TGTGCCAGCAGTCTAGCGGGGGGTGTCCACGAGCAGTACTTC
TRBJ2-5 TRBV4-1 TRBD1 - CASSQGTGGRFHETQYF TGCGCCAGCAGCCAAGGGACAGGGGGCAGATTCCACGAGACCCAGTACTTC
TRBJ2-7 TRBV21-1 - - CASSSSARDRASYEQYF TGTGCCAGCAGCTCTTCCGCTCGGGACAGGGCGTCCTACGAGCAGTACTTC
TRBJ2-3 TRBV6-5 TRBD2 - CASSLAGGRDTQYF TGTGCCAGCAGCCTAGCGGGGGGGAGGGATACGCAGTATTTT
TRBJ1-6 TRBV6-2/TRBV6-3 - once CASSYSFGLGSPLHF TGTGCCAGCAGTTACTCTTTCGGGTTGGGTTCACCCCTCCACTTT
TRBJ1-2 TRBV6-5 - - CASSYETGSYGYTF TGTGCCAGCAGTTACGAGACAGGTAGCTATGGCTACACCTTC
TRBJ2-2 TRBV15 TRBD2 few CATRDGLADNTGELFF TGTGCCACCAGAGACGGACTAGCGGACAACACCGGGGAGCTGTTTTTT
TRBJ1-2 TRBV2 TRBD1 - CASRTGGASYGYTF TGTGCCAGCAGGACAGGGGGGGCCTCCTATGGCTACACCTTC
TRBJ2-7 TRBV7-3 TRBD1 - CASSFTGQGEAQYF TGTGCCAGCAGCTTTACGGGACAGGGGGAAGCGCAGTACTTC
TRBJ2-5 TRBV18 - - CASSPGGLETQYF TGTGCCAGCTCACCAGGAGGGTTGGAGACCCAGTACTTC
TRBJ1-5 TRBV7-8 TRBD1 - CASSRLGQGARGNQPQHF TGTGCCAGCAGCCGCCTTGGACAGGGGGCCAGGGGCAATCAGCCCCAGCATTTT
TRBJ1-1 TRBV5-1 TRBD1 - CASSFLGQGNYGTEAFF TGCGCCAGCAGCTTCCTGGGACAGGGGAATTACGGGACTGAAGCTTTCTTT
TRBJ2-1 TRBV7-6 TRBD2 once CASSVTSGQRHEQFF TGTGCCAGCAGCGTAACTAGCGGCCAACGGCATGAGCAGTTCTTC
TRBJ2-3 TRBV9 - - CASSVPSADTQYF TGTGCCAGCAGCGTCCCTTCCGCAGATACGCAGTATTTT
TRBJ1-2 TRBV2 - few CASVEWLAANGYTF TGTGCCAGCGTGGAGTGGTTGGCAGCTAATGGCTACACCTTC
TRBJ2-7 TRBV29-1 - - CSVEGQGKGEQYF TGCAGCGTTGAGGGTCAGGGTAAGGGCGAGCAGTACTTC
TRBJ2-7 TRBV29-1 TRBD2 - CSVSKGSSGYEQYF TGCAGCGTTTCCAAGGGGTCTAGCGGCTACGAGCAGTACTTC
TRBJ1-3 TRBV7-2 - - CASSFLQLSSGNTIYF TGTGCCAGCAGCTTCCTACAGCTATCCTCTGGAAACACCATATATTTT
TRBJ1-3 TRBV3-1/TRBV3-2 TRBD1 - CASSHAGGTGNTIYF TGTGCCAGCAGCCATGCAGGGGGAACTGGAAACACCATATATTTT
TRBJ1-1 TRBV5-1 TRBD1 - CASSLGPGQKNTEAFF TGCGCCAGCAGCTTGGGACCGGGACAGAAGAACACTGAAGCTTTCTTT
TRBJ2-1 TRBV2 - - CASRASGGGEQFF TGTGCCAGCAGAGCATCGGGCGGAGGCGAGCAGTTCTTC
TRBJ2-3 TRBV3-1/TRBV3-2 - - CASSQSVGGAATDTQYF TGTGCCAGCAGCCAAAGTGTAGGCGGGGCGGCCACAGATACGCAGTATTTT
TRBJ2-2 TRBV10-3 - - CAISETPGTGELFF TGTGCCATCAGTGAAACCCCGGGCACCGGGGAGCTGTTTTTT
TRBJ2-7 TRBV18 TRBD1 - CASSRDWDRSYEQYF TGTGCCAGCTCACGGGATTGGGACAGGTCGTACGAGCAGTACTTC
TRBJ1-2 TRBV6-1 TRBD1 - CASSTGTVYGYTF TGTGCCAGCAGCACGGGGACAGTCTATGGCTACACCTTC
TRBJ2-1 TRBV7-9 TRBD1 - CASSRYGQGAGNEQFF TGTGCCAGCAGTCGTTACGGACAGGGGGCGGGGAATGAGCAGTTCTTC
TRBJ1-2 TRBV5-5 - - CASSLSRQHYGYTF TGTGCCAGCAGCTTATCGCGACAGCACTATGGCTACACCTTC
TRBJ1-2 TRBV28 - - CASSPPKGDGYTF TGTGCCAGCAGCCCCCCAAAAGGAGATGGCTACACCTTC
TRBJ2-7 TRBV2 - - CASSEEASASYEQYF TGTGCCAGCAGTGAAGAGGCTAGCGCCTCCTACGAGCAGTACTTC
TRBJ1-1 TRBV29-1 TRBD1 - CSVVDRGPRGTEAFF TGCAGCGTTGTTGACAGGGGCCCCCGAGGCACTGAAGCTTTCTTT
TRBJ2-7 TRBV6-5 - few CASSLFPVPSYEQYF TGTGCCAGCAGTTTATTCCCGGTCCCCTCCTACGAGCAGTACTTC
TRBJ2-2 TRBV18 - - CASSQGLGLAGELFF TGTGCCAGCTCGCAGGGACTGGGCCTTGCCGGGGAGCTGTTTTTT
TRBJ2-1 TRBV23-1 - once CASSQSFQGFSYNEQFF TGCGCCAGCAGTCAATCGTTTCAGGGGTTCTCCTACAATGAGCAGTTCTTC
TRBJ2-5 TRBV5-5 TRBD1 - CASRSGGGEETQYF TGTGCCAGCAGGTCAGGGGGCGGGGAAGAGACCCAGTACTTC
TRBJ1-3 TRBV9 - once CASSDQGRNTIYF TGTGCCAGCAGCGATCAGGGGAGAAACACCATATATTTT
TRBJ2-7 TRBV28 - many CASSPRTAPYEQYF TGTGCCAGCAGTCCACGGACAGCTCCCTACGAGCAGTACTTC
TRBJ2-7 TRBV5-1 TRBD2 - CASSPGTSGVVEQYF TGCGCCAGCAGCCCCGGGACTAGCGGGGTCGTAGAGCAGTACTTC
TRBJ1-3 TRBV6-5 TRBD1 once CASWTGFGNTIYF TGTGCCAGCTGGACAGGGTTCGGAAACACCATATATTTT
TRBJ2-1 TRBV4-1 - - CASSPSPGVSHNEQFF TGCGCCAGCAGCCCCTCCCCAGGGGTCTCTCACAATGAGCAGTTCTTC
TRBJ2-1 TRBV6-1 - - CASSELRTAYNEQFF TGTGCCAGCAGTGAATTAAGGACAGCTTACAATGAGCAGTTCTTC
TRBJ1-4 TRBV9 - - CASSVGTEATNEKLFF TGTGCCAGCAGCGTAGGTACGGAGGCAACTAATGAAAAACTGTTTTTT
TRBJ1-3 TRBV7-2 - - CASSLARGYSGNTIYF TGTGCCAGCAGCTTAGCAAGGGGCTACTCTGGAAACACCATATATTTT
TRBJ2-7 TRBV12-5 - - CASGLAQGFGDEQYF TGTGCTAGTGGTTTGGCTCAGGGGTTTGGGGACGAGCAGTACTTC